Below, one TCR beta chain is given with its context. The data were taken from a study of T-cell memory formation after mild COVID-19. TCRdb fed the 5' RACE reads into MiXCR, producing one record per CDR3 protein. The sample has 530,000 or so distinct CDR3 sequences; around 15% are singletons. The V end was cut by 2 bases, the J end by 5 bases, with 10 bases between. This CDR3 region has 13 residues. Germline CDR1 and CDR2: SGHTA and FQGNSA. The sample comprised PBMCs or a T cell subset sorted from them (not recorded which). The rearrangement joins TRBV7-2 to TRBJ2-7; perhaps TRBD2 as D (5 bases). This receptor was identified in an adult woman who had mild COVID-19 (a few samples of this study predate the infection). Cell type and time point are not known. CDR3 residues: CASSLFSEDEQYF. CDR3 nucleotide sequence: TGTGCCAGCAGCTTATTTAGCGAGGACGAGCAGTACTTC.